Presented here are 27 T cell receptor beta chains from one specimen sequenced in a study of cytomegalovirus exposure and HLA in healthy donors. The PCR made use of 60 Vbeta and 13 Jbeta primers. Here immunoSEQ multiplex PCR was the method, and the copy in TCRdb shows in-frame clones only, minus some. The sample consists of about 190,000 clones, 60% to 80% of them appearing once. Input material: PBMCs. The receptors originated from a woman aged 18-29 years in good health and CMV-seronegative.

The CDR3 DNA follows: TGTGCCAGCAGCTTATCAGGCAGGGTGGGGGAGCAGTACTTC. Amino acids: CASSLSGRVGEQYF. The gene calls are TRBV7-3 and TRBJ2-7; D perhaps matches TRBD1 (5 bases). The germline CDR1 and CDR2 sequences are SGHTA and FQGTGA. This CDR3 region has 14 residues. V lost 2 bases to trimming and J lost 7 bases, with 15 bases between them.

CDR3 DNA: TGTGCCAGCAGCTCCCCGAGCAGCGGGAGGTACACCGGGGAGCTGTTTTTT. The encoded protein is CASSSPSSGRYTGELFF. J is TRBJ2-2 and V is TRBV7-3; 9 nucleotides align to TRBD2. Germline V gene lookup returns CDR1 SGHTA and CDR2 FQGTGA. The J segment lost 3 bases and the V segment lost 4 bases, leaving 9 bases of the junction unmatched. The CDR3 contains 17 residues.

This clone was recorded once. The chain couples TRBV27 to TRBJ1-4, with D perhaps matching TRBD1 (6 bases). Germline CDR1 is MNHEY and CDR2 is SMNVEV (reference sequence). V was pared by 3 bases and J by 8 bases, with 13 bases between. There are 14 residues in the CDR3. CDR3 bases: TGTGCCAGCAGTTTTCGGGCAGGGGACGAAAAACTGTTTTTT. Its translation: CASSFRAGDEKLFF. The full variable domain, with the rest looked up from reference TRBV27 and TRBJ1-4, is EAQVTQNPRYLITVTGKKLTVTCSQNMNHEYMSWYRQDPGLGLRQIYYSMNVEVTDKGDVPEGYKVSRKEKRNFPLILESPSPNQTSLYFCASSFRAGDEKLFFGSGTQLSVL.

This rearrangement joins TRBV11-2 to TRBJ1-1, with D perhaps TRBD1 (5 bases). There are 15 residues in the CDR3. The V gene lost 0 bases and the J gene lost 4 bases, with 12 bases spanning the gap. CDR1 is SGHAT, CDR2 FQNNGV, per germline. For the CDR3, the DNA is TGTGCCAGCAGCTTAGACTCGACAGTCTTCACTGAAGCTTTCTTT. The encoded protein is CASSLDSTVFTEAFF.

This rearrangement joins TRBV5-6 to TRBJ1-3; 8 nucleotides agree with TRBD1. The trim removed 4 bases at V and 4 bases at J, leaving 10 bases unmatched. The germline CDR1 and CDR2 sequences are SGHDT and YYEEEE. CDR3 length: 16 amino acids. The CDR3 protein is CASSPDRVFSGNTIYF. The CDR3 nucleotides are TGTGCCAGCAGCCCGGACAGGGTATTCTCCGGAAACACCATATATTTT.

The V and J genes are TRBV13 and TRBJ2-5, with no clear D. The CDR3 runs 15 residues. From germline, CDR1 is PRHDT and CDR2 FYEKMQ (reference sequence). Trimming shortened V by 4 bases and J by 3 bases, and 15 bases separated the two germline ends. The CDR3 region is CASSSPRGRKETQYF. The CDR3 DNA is TGTGCCAGCAGCTCACCCCGCGGTAGAAAAGAGACCCAGTACTTC.

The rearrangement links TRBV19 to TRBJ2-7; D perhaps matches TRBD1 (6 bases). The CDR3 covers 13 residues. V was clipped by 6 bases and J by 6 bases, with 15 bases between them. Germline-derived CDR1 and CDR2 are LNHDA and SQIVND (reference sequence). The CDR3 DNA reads TGTGCCAGTAGCCCCGACAGGAATGGCGAGCAGTACTTC. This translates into CASSPDRNGEQYF.

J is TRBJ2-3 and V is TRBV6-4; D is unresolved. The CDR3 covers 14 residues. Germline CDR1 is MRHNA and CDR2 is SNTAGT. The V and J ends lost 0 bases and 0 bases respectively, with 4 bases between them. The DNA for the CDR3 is TGTGCCAGCAGTGACTCGGCTAGCACAGATACGCAGTATTTT. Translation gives CASSDSASTDTQYF.

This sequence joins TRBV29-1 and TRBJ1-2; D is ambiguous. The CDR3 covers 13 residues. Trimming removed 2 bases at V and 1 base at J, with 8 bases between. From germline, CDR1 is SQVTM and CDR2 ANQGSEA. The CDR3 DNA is TGCAGCGTTGAACCCCGGGATAACTATGGCTACACCTTC. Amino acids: CSVEPRDNYGYTF.

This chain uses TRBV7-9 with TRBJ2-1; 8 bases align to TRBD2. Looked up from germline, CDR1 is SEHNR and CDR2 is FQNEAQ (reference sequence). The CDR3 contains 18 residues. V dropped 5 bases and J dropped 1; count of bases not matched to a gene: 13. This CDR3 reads CASSRLLLAASSYNEQFF. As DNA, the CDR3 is TGTGCCAGCAGCCGCCTTCTACTAGCGGCATCTTCCTACAATGAGCAGTTCTTC.

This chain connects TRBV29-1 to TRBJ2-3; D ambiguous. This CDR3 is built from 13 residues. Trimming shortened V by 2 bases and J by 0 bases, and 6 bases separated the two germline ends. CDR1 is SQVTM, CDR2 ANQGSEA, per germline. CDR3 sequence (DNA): TGCAGCGTTGAATGGCAGAGCACAGATACGCAGTATTTT. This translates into CSVEWQSTDTQYF.

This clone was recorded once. This CDR3 reads CSVTGGSGYGYTF. As DNA, the CDR3 is TGCAGCGTTACAGGGGGCTCTGGCTATGGCTACACCTTC. The chain carries TRBV29-1 and TRBJ1-2, with 9 bases matching TRBD1. Per germline, CDR1 SQVTM and CDR2 ANQGSEA. The CDR3 contains 13 residues. V gave up 5 bases and J gave up 4 bases; unmatched junction bases: 5.

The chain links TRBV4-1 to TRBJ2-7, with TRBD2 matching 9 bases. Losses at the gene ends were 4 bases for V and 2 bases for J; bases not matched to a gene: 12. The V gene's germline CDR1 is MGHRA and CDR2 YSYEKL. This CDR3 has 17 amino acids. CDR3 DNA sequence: TGCGCCAGCAGCCCGACCTCCACTAGCGGGCGGCCCTACGAGCAGTACTTC. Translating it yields CASSPTSTSGRPYEQYF.

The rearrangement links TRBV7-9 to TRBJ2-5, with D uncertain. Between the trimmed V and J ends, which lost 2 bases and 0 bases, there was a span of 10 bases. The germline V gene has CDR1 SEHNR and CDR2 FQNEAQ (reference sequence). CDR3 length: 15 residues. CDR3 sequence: CASSLTYPYQETQYF. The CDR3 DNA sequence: TGTGCCAGCAGCTTAACTTATCCTTACCAAGAGACCCAGTACTTC.

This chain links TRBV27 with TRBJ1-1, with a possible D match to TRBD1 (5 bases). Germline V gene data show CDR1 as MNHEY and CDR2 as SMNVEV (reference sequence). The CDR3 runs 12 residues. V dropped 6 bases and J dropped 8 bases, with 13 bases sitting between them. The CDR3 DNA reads TGTGCCAGCAGAAGCAGGGTGTCCGAAGCTTTCTTT. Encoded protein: CASRSRVSEAFF.

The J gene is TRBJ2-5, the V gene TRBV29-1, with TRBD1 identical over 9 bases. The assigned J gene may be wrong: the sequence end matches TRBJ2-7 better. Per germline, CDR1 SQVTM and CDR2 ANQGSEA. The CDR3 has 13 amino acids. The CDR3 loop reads CSVTGGFSYEQYF. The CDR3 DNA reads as TGCAGCGTAACAGGGGGCTTTTCCTACGAGCAGTACTTC.

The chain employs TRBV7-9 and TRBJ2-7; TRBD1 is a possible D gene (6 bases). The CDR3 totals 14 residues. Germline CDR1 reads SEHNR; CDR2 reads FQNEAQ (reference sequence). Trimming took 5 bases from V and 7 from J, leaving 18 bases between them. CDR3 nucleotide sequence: TGTGCCAGCAGCATAGATACAGGGTCGGGGGAGCAGTACTTC. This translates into CASSIDTGSGEQYF.

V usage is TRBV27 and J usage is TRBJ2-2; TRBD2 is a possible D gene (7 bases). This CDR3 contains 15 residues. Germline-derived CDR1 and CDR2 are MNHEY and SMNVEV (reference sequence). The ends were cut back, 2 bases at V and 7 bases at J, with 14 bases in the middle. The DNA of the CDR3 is TGTGCCAGCAGTTTACGGGGGGCTCTGGGCGGGGAGCTGTTTTTT. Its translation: CASSLRGALGGELFF.

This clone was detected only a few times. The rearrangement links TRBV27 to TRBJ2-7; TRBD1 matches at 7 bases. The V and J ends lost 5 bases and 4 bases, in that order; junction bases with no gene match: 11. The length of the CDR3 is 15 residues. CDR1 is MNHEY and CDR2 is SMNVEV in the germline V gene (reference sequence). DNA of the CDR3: TGTGCCAGCAGTCGCCTCCGGGACAGAGATTACGAGCAGTACTTC. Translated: CASSRLRDRDYEQYF.

The CDR3 loop is CASSRQGTRNEQYF. Written as DNA, the CDR3 is TGTGCCAGCAGTAGACAGGGAACGCGCAACGAGCAGTACTTC. The chain joins TRBV28 to TRBJ2-7; TRBD1 matches 7 bases. CDR1 MDHEN and CDR2 SYDVKM come from the germline V gene. The CDR3 spans 14 residues. Germline trimming cut 5 bases from V and 5 bases from J; bases unmatched to any gene: 9.

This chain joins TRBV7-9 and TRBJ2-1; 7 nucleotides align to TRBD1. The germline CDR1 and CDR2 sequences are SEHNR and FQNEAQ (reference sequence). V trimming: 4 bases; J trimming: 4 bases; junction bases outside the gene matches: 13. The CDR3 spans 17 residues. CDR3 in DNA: TGTGCCAGCAGCTCTACCCACCGGGACAGCGTTTACAATGAGCAGTTCTTC. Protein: CASSSTHRDSVYNEQFF.

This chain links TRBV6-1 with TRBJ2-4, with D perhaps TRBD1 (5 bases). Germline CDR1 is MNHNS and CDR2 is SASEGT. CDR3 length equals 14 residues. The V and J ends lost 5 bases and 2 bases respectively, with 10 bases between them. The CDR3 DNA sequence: TGTGCCAGCAGTCGGACACTTACCAAAAACATTCAGTACTTC. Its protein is CASSRTLTKNIQYF.

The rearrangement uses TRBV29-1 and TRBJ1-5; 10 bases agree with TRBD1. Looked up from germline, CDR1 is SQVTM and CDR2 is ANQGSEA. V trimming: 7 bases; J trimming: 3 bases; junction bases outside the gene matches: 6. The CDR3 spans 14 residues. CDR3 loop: CSAGTGVYNQPQHF. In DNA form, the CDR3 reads TGCAGCGCCGGGACAGGGGTCTACAATCAGCCCCAGCATTTT.

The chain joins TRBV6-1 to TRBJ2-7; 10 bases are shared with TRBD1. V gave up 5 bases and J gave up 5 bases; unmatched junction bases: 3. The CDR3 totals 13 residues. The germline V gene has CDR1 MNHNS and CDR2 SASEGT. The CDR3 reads CASSRQGADEQYF. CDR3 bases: TGTGCCAGCAGTCGACAGGGGGCCGACGAGCAGTACTTC.

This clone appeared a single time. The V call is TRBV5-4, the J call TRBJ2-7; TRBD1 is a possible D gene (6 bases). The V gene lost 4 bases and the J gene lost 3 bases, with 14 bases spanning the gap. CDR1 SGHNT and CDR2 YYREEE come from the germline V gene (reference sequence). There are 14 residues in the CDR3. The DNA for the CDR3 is TGTGCCAGCAGCCCGGGACACCTTAACTACGAGCAGTACTTC. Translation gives CASSPGHLNYEQYF.

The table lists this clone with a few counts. As DNA, the CDR3 is TGCGCCAGCAGCCCCGGACAGGGAGCCACCTACGAGCAGTACTTC. As protein: CASSPGQGATYEQYF. The chain carries TRBV4-1 and TRBJ2-7; 8 bases map to TRBD1. The V and J ends lost 4 bases and 2 bases, in that order; junction bases with no gene match: 7. The CDR3 has 15 amino acids. In germline, CDR1 is MGHRA, CDR2 YSYEKL.

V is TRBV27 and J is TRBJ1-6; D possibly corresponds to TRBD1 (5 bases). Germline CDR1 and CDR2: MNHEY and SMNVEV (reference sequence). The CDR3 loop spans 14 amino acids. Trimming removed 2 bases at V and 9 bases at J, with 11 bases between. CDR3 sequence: CASSLMEGTSPLHF. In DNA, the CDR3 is TGTGCCAGCAGTTTAATGGAGGGGACTTCACCCCTCCACTTT.